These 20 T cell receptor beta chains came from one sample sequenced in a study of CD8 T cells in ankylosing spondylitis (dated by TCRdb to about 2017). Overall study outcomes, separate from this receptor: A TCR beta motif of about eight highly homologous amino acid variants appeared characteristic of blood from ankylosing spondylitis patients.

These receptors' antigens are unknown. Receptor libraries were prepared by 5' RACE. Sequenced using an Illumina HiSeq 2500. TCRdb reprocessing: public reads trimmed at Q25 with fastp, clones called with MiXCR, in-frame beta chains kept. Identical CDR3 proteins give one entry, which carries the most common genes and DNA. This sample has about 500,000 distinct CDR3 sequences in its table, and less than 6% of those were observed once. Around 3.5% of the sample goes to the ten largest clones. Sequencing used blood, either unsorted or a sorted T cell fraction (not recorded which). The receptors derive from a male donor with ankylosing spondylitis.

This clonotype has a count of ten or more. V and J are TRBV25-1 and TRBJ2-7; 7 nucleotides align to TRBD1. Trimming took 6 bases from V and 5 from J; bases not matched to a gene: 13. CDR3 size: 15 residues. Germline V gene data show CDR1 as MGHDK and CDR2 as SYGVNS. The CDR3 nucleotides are TGTGCCAGCAGCTTCGGGACAGCCAAAGTACACGAGCAGTACTTC. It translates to CASSFGTAKVHEQYF.

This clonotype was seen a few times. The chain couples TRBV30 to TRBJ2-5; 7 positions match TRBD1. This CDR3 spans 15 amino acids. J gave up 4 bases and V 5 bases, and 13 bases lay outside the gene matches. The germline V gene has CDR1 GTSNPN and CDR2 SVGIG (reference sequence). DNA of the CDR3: TGTGCCTGGGAAAAGACAGGGTCCAGGAGAGAGACCCAGTACTTC. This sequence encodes CAWEKTGSRRETQYF.

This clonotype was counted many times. CDR3 in amino acids: CASSLASFTDTQYF. CDR3 nucleotide sequence: TGTGCCAGCAGCTTAGCCTCCTTCACAGATACGCAGTATTTT. V gene TRBV7-8 combines with J gene TRBJ2-3; D unclear. Per the germline V gene, CDR1 is SGHVS and CDR2 is FQNEAQ. V was clipped by 0 bases and J by 2 bases, with 6 bases between them. CDR3 size: 14 residues. Full variable domain (outside the CDR3, taken from reference TRBV7-8 and TRBJ2-3): GAGVSQSPRYKVAKRGQDVALRCDPISGHVSLFWYQQALGQGPEFLTYFQNEAQLDKSGLPSDRFFAERPEGSVSTLKIQRTQQEDSAVYLCASSLASFTDTQYFGPGTRLTVL.

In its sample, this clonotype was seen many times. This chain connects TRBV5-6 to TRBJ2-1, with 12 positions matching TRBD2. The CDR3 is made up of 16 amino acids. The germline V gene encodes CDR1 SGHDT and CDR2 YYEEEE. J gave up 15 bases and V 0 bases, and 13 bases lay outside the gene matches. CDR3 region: CASSLAFVTSGGGRFF. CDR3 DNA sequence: TGTGCCAGCAGCTTGGCCTTCGTGACTAGCGGGGGAGGTCGGTTCTTC.

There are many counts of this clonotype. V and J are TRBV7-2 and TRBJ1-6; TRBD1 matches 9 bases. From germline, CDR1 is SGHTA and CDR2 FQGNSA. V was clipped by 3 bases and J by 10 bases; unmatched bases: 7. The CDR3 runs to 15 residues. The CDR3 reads CASSFLTGGESPLHF. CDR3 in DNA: TGTGCCAGCAGCTTCCTGACAGGGGGGGAATCACCCCTCCACTTT.

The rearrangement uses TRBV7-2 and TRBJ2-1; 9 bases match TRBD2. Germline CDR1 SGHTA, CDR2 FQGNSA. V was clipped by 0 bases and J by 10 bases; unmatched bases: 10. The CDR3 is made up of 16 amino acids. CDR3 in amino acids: CASSLAPGLAETEQFF. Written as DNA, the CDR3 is TGTGCCAGCAGCTTAGCCCCGGGACTAGCCGAGACGGAGCAGTTCTTC.

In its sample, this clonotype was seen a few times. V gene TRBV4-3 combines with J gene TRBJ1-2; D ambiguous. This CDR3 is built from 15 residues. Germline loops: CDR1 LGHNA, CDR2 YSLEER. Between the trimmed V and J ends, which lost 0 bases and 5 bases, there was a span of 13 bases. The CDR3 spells CASSQDRISGYGYTF. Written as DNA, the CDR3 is TGCGCCAGCAGCCAAGATCGTATCAGCGGATATGGCTACACCTTC.

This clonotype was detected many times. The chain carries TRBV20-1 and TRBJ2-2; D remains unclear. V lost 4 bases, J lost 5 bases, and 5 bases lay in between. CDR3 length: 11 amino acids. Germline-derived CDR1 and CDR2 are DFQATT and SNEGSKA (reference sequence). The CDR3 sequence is CSAKGTGELFF. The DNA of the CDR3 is TGCAGTGCTAAAGGGACCGGGGAGCTGTTTTTT.

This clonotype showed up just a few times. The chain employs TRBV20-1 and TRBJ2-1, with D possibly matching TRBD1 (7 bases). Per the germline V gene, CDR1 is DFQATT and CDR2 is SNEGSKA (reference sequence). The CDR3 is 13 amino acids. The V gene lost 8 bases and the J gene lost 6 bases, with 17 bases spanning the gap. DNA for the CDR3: TGCAGTTCCTGGAGGGGGCTCGGCAATGAGCAGTTCTTC. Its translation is CSSWRGLGNEQFF.

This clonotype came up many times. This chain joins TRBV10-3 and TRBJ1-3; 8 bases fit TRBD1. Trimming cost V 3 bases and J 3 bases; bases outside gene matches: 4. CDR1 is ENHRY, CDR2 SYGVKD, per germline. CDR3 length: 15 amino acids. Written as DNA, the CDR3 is TGTGCCATCAGTGAACCCGGGACAGGTGGAAACACCATATATTTT. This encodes CAISEPGTGGNTIYF.

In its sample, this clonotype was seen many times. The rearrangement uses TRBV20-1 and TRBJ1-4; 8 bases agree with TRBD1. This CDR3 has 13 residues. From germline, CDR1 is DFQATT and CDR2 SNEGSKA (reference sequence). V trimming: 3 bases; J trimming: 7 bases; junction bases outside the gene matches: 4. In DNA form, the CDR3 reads TGCAGTGCTAGGGTGGGACAGGCTGAAAAACTGTTTTTT. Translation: CSARVGQAEKLFF.

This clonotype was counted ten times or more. The CDR3 coding sequence is TGTGCCAGCAGCTTGAGGGGGACGAGCAATCAGCCCCAGCATTTT. Encoded protein: CASSLRGTSNQPQHF. The J gene is TRBJ1-5, the V gene TRBV5-6; D perhaps matches TRBD1 (6 bases). Looked up from germline, CDR1 is SGHDT and CDR2 is YYEEEE. Trimming left V 1 base short and J 1 base short, with 9 bases between. The CDR3 is 15 residues long.

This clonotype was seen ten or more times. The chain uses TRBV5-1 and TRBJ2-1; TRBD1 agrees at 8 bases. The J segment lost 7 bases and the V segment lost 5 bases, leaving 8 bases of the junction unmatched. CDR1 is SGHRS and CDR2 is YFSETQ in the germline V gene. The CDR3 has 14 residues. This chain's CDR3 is CASRLQGARNEQFF. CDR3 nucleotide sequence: TGCGCCAGCAGATTGCAGGGGGCGAGAAATGAGCAGTTCTTC.

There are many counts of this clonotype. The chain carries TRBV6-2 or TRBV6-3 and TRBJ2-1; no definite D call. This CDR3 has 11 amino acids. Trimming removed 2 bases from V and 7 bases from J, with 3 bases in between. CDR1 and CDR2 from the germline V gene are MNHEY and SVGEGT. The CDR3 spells CASSYPNEQFF. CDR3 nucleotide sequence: TGTGCCAGCAGTTACCCTAATGAGCAGTTCTTC.

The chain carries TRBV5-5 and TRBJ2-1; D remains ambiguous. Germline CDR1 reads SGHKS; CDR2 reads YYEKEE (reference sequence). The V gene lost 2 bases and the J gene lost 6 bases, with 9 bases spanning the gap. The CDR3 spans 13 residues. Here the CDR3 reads CASSLPDFNEQFF. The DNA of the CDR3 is TGTGCCAGCAGCTTACCCGACTTCAATGAGCAGTTCTTC.

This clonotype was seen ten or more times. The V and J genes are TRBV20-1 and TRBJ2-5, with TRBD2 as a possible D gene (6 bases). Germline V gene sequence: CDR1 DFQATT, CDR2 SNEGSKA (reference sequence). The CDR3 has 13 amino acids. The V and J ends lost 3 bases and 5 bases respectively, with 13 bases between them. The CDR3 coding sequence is TGCAGTGCTAGCTGGCGGGGACGGGAGACCCAGTACTTC. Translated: CSASWRGRETQYF.

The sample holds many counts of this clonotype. The chain's CDR3 is CASSLGGFQLAKNIQYF. The CDR3 DNA sequence: TGCGCCAGCAGCTTGGGTGGTTTTCAACTAGCCAAAAACATTCAGTACTTC. V and J are TRBV5-1 and TRBJ2-4; D call uncertain. V lost 0 bases, J lost 0 bases, and 13 bases lay in between. Germline V gene data show CDR1 as SGHRS and CDR2 as YFSETQ. CDR3 length: 17 residues. Full variable domain (outside the CDR3, taken from reference TRBV5-1 and TRBJ2-4): KAGVTQTPRYLIKTRGQQVTLSCSPISGHRSVSWYQQTPGQGLQFLFEYFSETQRNKGNFPGRFSGRQFSNSRSEMNVSTLELGDSALYLCASSLGGFQLAKNIQYFGAGTRLSVL.

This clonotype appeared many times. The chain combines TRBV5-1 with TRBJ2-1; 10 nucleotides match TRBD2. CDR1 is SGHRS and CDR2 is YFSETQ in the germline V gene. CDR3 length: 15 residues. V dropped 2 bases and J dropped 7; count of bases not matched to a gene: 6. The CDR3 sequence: CASSFLAGAWNEQFF. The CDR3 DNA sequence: TGCGCCAGCAGCTTTCTAGCGGGGGCTTGGAATGAGCAGTTCTTC.

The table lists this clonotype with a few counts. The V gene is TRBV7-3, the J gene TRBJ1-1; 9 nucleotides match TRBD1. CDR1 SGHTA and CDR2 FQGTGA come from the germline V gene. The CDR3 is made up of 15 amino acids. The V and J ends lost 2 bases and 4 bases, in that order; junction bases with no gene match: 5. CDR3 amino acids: CASSLGTGLITEAFF. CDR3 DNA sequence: TGTGCCAGCAGCTTAGGGACAGGGCTCATCACTGAAGCTTTCTTT.

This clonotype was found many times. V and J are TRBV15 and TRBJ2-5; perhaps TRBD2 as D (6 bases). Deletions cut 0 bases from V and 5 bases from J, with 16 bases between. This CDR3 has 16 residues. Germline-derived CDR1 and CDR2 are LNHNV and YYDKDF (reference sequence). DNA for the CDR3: TGTGCCACCAGCAGAGACCACTGGGCGGGGAGGGAGACCCAGTACTTC. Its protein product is CATSRDHWAGRETQYF.